This entry lists 12 T cell receptor beta chains sequenced from one sample in a study of blood T cell repertoires in COVID-19. Generated by immunoSEQ multiplex PCR, the TCRdb table keeps only in-frame clones and is missing some. The sample carries about 220,000 clones, 80% recorded once. Specimen: peripheral blood. Receptor source: a human donor in a cohort sampled during active COVID-19.

This rearrangement joins TRBV4-3 to TRBJ2-1, with D perhaps TRBD2 (6 bases). Trimming took off 0 bases at V and 5 bases at J, with 17 bases between the two ends. Germline assignment: CDR1 LGHNA and CDR2 YSLEER. CDR3 length: 17 amino acids. Here the CDR3 reads CASSQDGTPALNNEQFF. As DNA, the CDR3 is TGCGCCAGCAGCCAAGATGGGACTCCTGCCTTAAACAATGAGCAGTTCTTC.

The V call is TRBV6-5, the J call TRBJ2-7; D call uncertain. V lost 11 bases to trimming and J lost 3 bases, with 11 bases between them. Looked up from germline, CDR1 is MNHEY and CDR2 is SVGAGI. The CDR3 is 11 residues long. CDR3 coding DNA: TGTGCCCACGCGCGGAACTACGAGCAGTACTTC. Translated, it gives CAHARNYEQYF.

This rearrangement joins TRBV19 to TRBJ2-7, with 11 bases matching TRBD1. Per germline, CDR1 LNHDA and CDR2 SQIVND (reference sequence). This CDR3 is 16 amino acids long. V trimming: 5 bases; J trimming: 6 bases; junction bases outside the gene matches: 12. Written as DNA, the CDR3 is TGTGCCAGTAGTGCCCGGGACAGGGGGTCGAATATCGAGCAGTACTTC. Its protein product is CASSARDRGSNIEQYF. The full variable domain, with the rest looked up from reference TRBV19 and TRBJ2-7, is DGGITQSPKYLFRKEGQNVTLSCEQNLNHDAMYWYRQDPGQGLRLIYYSQIVNDFQKGDIAEGYSVSREKKESFPLTVTSAQKNPTAFYLCASSARDRGSNIEQYFGPGTRLTVT.

The chain carries TRBV5-1 and TRBJ1-2; perhaps TRBD1 as D (6 bases). The CDR3 length is 14 residues. Trimming cost V 7 bases and J 2 bases, with 15 bases left between them. CDR1 and CDR2 from the germline V gene are SGHRS and YFSETQ. The CDR3 DNA is TGCGCCAGCGGCGGGGGGGGCGCAAACTATGGCTACACCTTC. Translating it yields CASGGGGANYGYTF.

V is TRBV7-9 and J is TRBJ2-5; D unresolved. Germline values: CDR1 SEHNR, CDR2 FQNEAQ (reference sequence). The CDR3 spans 14 residues. The germline V and J ends were trimmed by 4 bases and 2 bases, with 11 bases remaining between them. The CDR3 protein is CASSSLGLQETQYF. Here the CDR3 DNA reads TGTGCCAGCAGCTCCCTAGGTTTACAAGAGACCCAGTACTTC.

This clone was counted at least ten times. The V call is TRBV30, the J call TRBJ2-7, with TRBD1 as a possible D gene (6 bases). The V end lost 4 bases, the J end lost 6 bases, and 16 bases lay between the germline ends. Germline CDR1 and CDR2: GTSNPN and SVGIG (reference sequence). The CDR3 runs to 13 residues. The CDR3 sequence is CAWILLGAAEQYF. The CDR3 DNA follows: TGTGCCTGGATACTCCTGGGGGCGGCCGAGCAGTACTTC.

J is TRBJ1-2 and V is TRBV7-2; D uncertain. Trimming removed 5 bases from V and 5 bases from J, with 9 bases in between. The CDR3 covers 12 residues. The V gene's germline CDR1 is SGHTA and CDR2 FQGNSA. The chain's CDR3 is CASSRTGYGYTF. Here the CDR3 DNA reads TGTGCCAGCAGCCGGACTGGATATGGCTACACCTTC.

Points on this clone: Sequence at one end of the junction differs from germline and may be a read error. The chain joins TRBV2 to TRBJ1-2, with a tentative D call TRBD1 (5 bases). The CDR3 is made up of 10 amino acids. Germline CDR1 SNHLY, CDR2 FYNNEI. The CDR3 loop is CASSEGEDTF. The CDR3 region has the DNA TGTGCCAGCAGCGAAGGGGAGGACACCTTC.

The genes are TRBV9 and TRBJ1-2; D not certain. This CDR3 has 15 amino acids. Trimming took 3 bases from V and 3 from J, leaving 15 bases between them. CDR1 is SGDLS and CDR2 is YYNGEE in the germline V gene. CDR3 nucleotide sequence: TGTGCCAGCAGCGCCATAGGTGGGCGGGACTATGGCTACACCTTC. Translation: CASSAIGGRDYGYTF.

The chain combines TRBV9 with TRBJ2-7; 13 bases are a match to TRBD2. The CDR3 has 19 residues. Germline CDR1 and CDR2: SGDLS and YYNGEE. Germline trimming cut 4 bases from V and 0 bases from J; bases unmatched to any gene: 13. The CDR3 DNA reads as TGTGCCAGCAGCCCCCGGACTAGCGGGAGTCAAAGGAGCTCCTACGAGCAGTACTTC. Translating gives CASSPRTSGSQRSSYEQYF.

The rearrangement links TRBV6-2 or TRBV6-3 to TRBJ2-4; 10 bases map to TRBD1. CDR1 is MNHEY, CDR2 SVGEGT, per germline. With V trimmed by 6 bases and J by 7 bases, 9 bases remained unmatched. The CDR3 covers 15 residues. The CDR3 DNA reads as TGTGCCAGCAGCCCCGACAGGGGGCAATGGAACATTCAGTACTTC. Protein: CASSPDRGQWNIQYF.

The chain recombines TRBV5-1 with TRBJ1-2, with 8 bases that match TRBD1. The germline gives CDR1 SGHRS, CDR2 YFSETQ. Trimming cost V 0 bases and J 6 bases; bases outside gene matches: 7. This CDR3 region has 15 residues. The CDR3: CASSLAPDRADGYTF. DNA for the CDR3: TGCGCCAGCAGCTTGGCCCCGGACAGGGCAGATGGCTACACCTTC. The whole variable domain, remainder taken from reference TRBV5-1 and TRBJ1-2, is KAGVTQTPRYLIKTRGQQVTLSCSPISGHRSVSWYQQTPGQGLQFLFEYFSETQRNKGNFPGRFSGRQFSNSRSEMNVSTLELGDSALYLCASSLAPDRADGYTFGSGTRLTVV.